The clone carrying this TCR beta chain occurred many times. The antigen is not known. The data derive from a study of CD8 T cells in ankylosing spondylitis. CDR1 SGHNT and CDR2 YYREEE come from the germline V gene (reference sequence). The CDR3 runs to 16 residues. Trimming cost V 2 bases and J 5 bases; bases outside gene matches: 9. Study results and limitations: Reportedly, disease-linked clones are significantly enriched in ankylosing spondylitis patients' matched synovial fluid. Ankylosing spondylitis blood appeared to carry a characteristic TCR beta motif of several highly homologous variants. Disease-associated clonotypes exhibited CD8+ identity and were relatively infrequent in peripheral blood.

It was by quantitative 5'-RACE with molecular barcodes that TCR beta libraries were made. MiXCR, run by TCRdb on the 5' RACE reads, gives a single entry per CDR3 protein. Among 36,000 or so distinct CDR3 sequences listed, about 5.5% were seen once. The J gene is TRBJ2-5, the V gene TRBV5-4; 10 bases are a match to TRBD2. The sequenced sample was blood, either unsorted or a sorted T cell fraction (not recorded which). The TCR originated in a male donor with ankylosing spondylitis or in good health (not recorded which). CDR3 protein: CASSLGVAGGAETQYF. CDR3 DNA sequence: TGTGCCAGCAGCTTAGGAGTAGCGGGGGGAGCGGAGACCCAGTACTTC. The full variable domain, with the rest looked up from reference TRBV5-4 and TRBJ2-5, is ETGVTQSPTHLIKTRGQQVTLRCSSQSGHNTVSWYQQALGQGPQFIFQYYREEENGRGNFPPRFSGLQFPNYSSELNVNALELDDSALYLCASSLGVAGGAETQYFGPGTRLLVL.